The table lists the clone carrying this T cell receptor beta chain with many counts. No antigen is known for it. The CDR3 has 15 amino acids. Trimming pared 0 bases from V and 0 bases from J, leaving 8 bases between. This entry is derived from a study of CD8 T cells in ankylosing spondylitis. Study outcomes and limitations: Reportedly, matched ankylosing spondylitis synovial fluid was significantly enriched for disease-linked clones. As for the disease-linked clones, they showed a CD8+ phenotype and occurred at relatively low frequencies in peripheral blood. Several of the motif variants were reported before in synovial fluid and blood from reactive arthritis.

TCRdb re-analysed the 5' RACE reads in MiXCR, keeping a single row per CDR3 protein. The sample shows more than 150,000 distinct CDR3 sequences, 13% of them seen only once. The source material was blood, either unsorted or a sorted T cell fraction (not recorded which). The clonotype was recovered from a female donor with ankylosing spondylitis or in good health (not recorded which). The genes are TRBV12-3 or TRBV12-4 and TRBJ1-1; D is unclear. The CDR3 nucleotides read TGTGCCAGCAGTTTAGCACTCCAAATGAACACTGAAGCTTTCTTT. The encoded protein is CASSLALQMNTEAFF.